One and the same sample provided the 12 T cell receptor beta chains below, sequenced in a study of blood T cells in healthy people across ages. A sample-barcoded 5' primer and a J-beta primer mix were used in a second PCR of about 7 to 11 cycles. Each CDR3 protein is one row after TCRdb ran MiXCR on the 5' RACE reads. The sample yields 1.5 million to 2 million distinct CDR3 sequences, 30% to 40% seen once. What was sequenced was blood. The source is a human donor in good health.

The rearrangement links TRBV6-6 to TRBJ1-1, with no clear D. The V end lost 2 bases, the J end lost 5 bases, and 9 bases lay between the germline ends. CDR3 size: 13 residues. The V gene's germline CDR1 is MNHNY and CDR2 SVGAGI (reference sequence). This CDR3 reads CASSYVERTEAFF. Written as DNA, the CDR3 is TGTGCCAGCAGTTACGTAGAAAGAACTGAAGCTTTCTTT.

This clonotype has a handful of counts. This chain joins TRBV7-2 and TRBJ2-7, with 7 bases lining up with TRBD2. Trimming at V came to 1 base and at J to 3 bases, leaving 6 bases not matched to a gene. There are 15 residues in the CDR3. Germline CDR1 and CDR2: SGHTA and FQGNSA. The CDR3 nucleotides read TGTGCCAGCAGCTTAGTAAGCGGGGTAAGCTACGAGCAGTACTTC. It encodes CASSLVSGVSYEQYF.

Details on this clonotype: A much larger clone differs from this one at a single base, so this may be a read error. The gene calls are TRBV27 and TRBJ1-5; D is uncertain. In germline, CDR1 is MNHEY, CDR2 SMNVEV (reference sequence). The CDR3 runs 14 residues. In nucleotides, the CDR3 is TGTGCCAGCAGTTTACGACAAAGCAATCGGCCCCAGCATTTT. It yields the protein CASSLRQSNRPQHF.

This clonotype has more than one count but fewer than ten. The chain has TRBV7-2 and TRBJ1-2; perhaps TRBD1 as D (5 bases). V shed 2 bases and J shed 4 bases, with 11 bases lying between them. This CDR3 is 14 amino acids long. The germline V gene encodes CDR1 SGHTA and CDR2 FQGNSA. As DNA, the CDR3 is TGTGCCAGCAGCTTAAAGCCAGGGACCTATGGCTACACCTTC. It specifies CASSLKPGTYGYTF.

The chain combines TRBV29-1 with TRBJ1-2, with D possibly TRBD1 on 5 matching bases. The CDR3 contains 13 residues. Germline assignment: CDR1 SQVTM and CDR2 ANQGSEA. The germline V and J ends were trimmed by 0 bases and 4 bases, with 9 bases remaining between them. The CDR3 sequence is CSVEDGAVYGYTF. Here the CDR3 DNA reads TGCAGCGTTGAAGATGGGGCTGTCTATGGCTACACCTTC.

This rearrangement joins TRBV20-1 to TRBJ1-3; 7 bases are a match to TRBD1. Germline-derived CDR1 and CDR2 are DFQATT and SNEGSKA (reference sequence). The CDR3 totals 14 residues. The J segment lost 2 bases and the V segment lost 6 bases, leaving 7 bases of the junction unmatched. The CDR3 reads CSAQVGTAGNTIYF. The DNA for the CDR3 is TGCAGTGCCCAGGTCGGGACAGCTGGAAACACCATATATTTT.

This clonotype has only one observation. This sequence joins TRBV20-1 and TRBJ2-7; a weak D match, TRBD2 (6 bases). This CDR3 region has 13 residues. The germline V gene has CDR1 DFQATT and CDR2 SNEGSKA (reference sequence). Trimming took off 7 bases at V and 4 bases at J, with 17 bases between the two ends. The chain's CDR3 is CSVAGGSGYEQYF. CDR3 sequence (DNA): TGCAGTGTCGCCGGAGGGTCGGGTTACGAGCAGTACTTC.

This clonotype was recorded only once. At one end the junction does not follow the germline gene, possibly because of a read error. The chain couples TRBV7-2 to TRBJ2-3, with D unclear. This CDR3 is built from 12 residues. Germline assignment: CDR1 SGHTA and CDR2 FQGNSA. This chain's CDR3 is CAISLVTDTQYF. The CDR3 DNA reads TGTGCCATCAGCTTAGTCACAGATACGCAGTATTTT.

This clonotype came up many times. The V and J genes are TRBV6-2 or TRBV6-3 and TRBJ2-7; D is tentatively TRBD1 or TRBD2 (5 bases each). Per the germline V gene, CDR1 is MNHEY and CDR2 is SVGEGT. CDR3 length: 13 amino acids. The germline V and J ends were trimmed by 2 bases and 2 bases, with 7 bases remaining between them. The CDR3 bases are TGTGCCAGCAGTTACGGGGGAACCTACGAGCAGTACTTC. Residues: CASSYGGTYEQYF.

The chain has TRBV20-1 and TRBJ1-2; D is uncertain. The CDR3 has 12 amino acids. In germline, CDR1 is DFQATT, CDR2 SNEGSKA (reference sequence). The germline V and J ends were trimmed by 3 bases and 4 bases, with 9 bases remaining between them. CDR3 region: CSARASPYGYTF. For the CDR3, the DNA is TGCAGTGCTAGGGCAAGCCCCTATGGCTACACCTTC.

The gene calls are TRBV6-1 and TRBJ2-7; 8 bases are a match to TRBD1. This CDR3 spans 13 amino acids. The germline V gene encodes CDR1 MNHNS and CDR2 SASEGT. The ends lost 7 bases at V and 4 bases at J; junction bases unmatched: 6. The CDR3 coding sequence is TGTGCCAGCATGACCAGGGGGCTTTACGAGCAGTACTTC. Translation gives CASMTRGLYEQYF.

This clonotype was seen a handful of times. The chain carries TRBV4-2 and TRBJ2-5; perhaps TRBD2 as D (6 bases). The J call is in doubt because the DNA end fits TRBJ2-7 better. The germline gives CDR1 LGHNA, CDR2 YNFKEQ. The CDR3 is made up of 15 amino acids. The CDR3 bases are TGTGCCAGCAGCCAGGAGGGGCGCTTGTCCTACGAGCAGTACTTC. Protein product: CASSQEGRLSYEQYF.